Sequencing of this TCR beta chain was carried out in a study of vaccination and CD4 T cells after COVID-19. A single record per CDR3 protein comes from TCRdb applying MiXCR to the PCR reads. The data contain about 18,000 distinct CDR3 sequences, less than 65% of them seen just once; the ten biggest clones take up roughly 1.1%. V shed 4 bases and J 7 bases; nucleotides not matched to a gene: 8. The CDR3 has 14 amino acids. CDR1 and CDR2 from the germline V gene are GTSNPN and SVGIG (reference sequence). The source was CD4+ T cells from blood, collected after SARS-CoV-2 vaccination. The V gene is TRBV30, the J gene TRBJ2-1; 9 bases agree with TRBD2. The TCR was taken from a human donor who had recovered from COVID-19. The CDR3 DNA sequence: TGTGCCTGGAAGGGGCTAGCGGGATATAATGAGCAGTTCTTC. It translates to CAWKGLAGYNEQFF.